A selection of T cell receptor beta chains follows, all from one sample in a study of T cell responses to AZD1222 COVID-19 vaccine. TCRdb's copy holds only in-frame clones and misses some; the assay was immunoSEQ multiplex PCR. The table lists about 94,000 clones, more than 75% of them singletons. The sample in question was peripheral blood, obtained 28 days after the second AZD1222 dose. These receptors came from an adult who received the AZD1222 COVID-19 vaccine. Each CDR3 is given with its conserved first and last residue. D genes are given only for firm matches.

- | TRBJ2-7 | TRBV7-8 | 13 | CASSTSGPYEQYF | TGTGCCAGCAGCACAAGCGGCCCCTACGAGCAGTACTTC
- | TRBJ2-7 | TRBV2 | 11 | CASSEGYEQYF | TGTGCCAGCAGTGAAGGTTACGAGCAGTACTTC
- | TRBJ2-7 | TRBV6-2/TRBV6-3 | 11 | CASSYAYEQYF | TGTGCCAGCAGTTATGCGTACGAGCAGTACTTC
- | TRBJ2-1 | TRBV28 | 12 | CASSWTAAEQFF | TGTGCCAGCAGTTGGACAGCGGCGGAGCAGTTCTTC
- | TRBJ1-1 | TRBV12-3/TRBV12-4 | 12 | CASSLSGGVAFF | TGTGCCAGCAGTTTATCCGGCGGGGTCGCTTTCTTT
TRBD1 | TRBJ2-7 | TRBV5-6 | 15 | CASSSLTRTGVEQYF | TGTGCCAGCAGCTCCCTTACCCGGACAGGGGTCGAGCAGTACTTC
TRBD1 | TRBJ1-1 | TRBV9 | 13 | CASSGQQGSEAFF | TGTGCCAGCAGCGGACAACAGGGGTCTGAAGCTTTCTTT
TRBD1 | TRBJ1-1 | TRBV5-4 | 14 | CASSLQGAGTEAFF | TGTGCCAGCAGCTTACAGGGGGCCGGTACTGAAGCTTTCTTT
- | TRBJ1-1 | TRBV6-5 | 11 | CASSTVAEAFF | TGTGCCAGCTCGACAGTGGCTGAAGCTTTCTTT
- | TRBJ2-2 | TRBV7-2 | 13 | CASSPENTGELFF | TGTGCCAGCAGCCCCGAAAACACCGGGGAGCTGTTTTTT
- | TRBJ1-2 | TRBV7-2 | 15 | CASSLASRQGYGYTF | TGTGCCAGCAGCTTAGCGAGTCGGCAGGGCTATGGCTACACCTTC
- | TRBJ2-3 | TRBV7-9 | 16 | CASSSTGRGSTDTQYF | TGTGCCAGCAGCTCCACAGGGAGGGGAAGCACAGATACGCAGTATTTT
- | TRBJ1-1 | TRBV9 | 13 | CASSVATNTEAFF | TGTGCCAGCAGCGTCGCAACGAACACTGAAGCTTTCTTT
- | TRBJ2-1 | TRBV4-2 | 12 | CATGVGDNEQFF | TGTGCCACAGGGGTGGGTGACAATGAGCAGTTCTTC